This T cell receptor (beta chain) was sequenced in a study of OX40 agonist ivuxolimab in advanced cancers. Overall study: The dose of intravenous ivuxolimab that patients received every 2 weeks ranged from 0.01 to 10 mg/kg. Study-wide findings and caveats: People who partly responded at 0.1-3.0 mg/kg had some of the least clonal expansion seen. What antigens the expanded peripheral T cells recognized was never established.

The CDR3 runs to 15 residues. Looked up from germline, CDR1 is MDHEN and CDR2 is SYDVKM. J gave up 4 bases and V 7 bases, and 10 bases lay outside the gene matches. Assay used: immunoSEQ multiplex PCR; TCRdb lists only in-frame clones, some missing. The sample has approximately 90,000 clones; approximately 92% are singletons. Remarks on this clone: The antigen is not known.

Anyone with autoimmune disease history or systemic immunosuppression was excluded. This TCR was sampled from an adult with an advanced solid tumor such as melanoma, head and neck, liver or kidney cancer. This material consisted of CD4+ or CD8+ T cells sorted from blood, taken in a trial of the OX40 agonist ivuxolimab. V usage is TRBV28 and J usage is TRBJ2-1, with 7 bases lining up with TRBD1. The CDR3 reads CASTRQGPPYNEQFF. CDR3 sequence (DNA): TGTGCCAGCACCCGACAGGGCCCTCCGTACAATGAGCAGTTCTTC.